This T cell receptor (beta chain) was sequenced in a study of post-analysis software for immune sequencing data. Study observations and caveats: Batch-mates among the samples co-clustered strongly by F measure. Among multiple sclerosis patients, normalized Chao1 diversity was significantly below that of controls. TRBV5-6, TRBV5-1 and TRBV20-1 belonged to a set of a few TRBV segments that were more frequent in patients than controls.

TCR beta cDNA libraries had unique molecular identifiers. The yield from about 1 to 10 million T cells was 500,000 or so cDNA molecules in total. TCRdb itself ran the PCR reads through MiXCR, one entry per CDR3 protein. The top ten clones hold around 10% of a sample with about 460,000 distinct CDR3 sequences, under 55% of them seen once. In regard to this clonotype: Its antigen is unidentified.

V shed 7 bases and J shed 4 bases, with 16 bases lying between them. Germline V lookup: CDR1 SQVTM, CDR2 ANQGSEA. The CDR3 extends over 13 amino acids. The rearrangement joins TRBV29-1 to TRBJ1-1; the D is unclear. Sequenced input: blood. This TCR was sampled from a girl aged 5 to 17 with multiple sclerosis. The CDR3 is CSGVEELITEAFF. Here the CDR3 DNA reads TGCAGCGGGGTGGAGGAACTGATCACTGAAGCTTTCTTT.